A selection of T cell receptor beta chains follows, all from one sample in a study of blood T cell repertoires in COVID-19. Using immunoSEQ multiplex PCR, the repertoire was profiled, and TCRdb retains in-frame clones only, with some absent. The sample records 85,000 to 120,000 clones, 65% to 75% being singletons. Sequencing was done on a sample of peripheral blood. These TCRs come from a human donor with acute or convalescent COVID-19. The donor label of this sample is uncertain. CDR3s include the opening cysteine and the closing phenylalanine or tryptophan. Fields, in order: J gene, clone size, D gene, V gene, CDR3 DNA, CDR3 protein. D genes are given only for firm matches. The listing skips clone size in some rows; elsewhere it reads once, few, many or a size class.

>TRBJ2-3|NA|NA|TRBV27
TGTGCCAGCAGTTTCCTCACTAGCACAGATACGCAGTATTTT
CASSFLTSTDTQYF
>TRBJ1-1|NA|NA|TRBV15
TGTGCCACCAGCAGGGGGAGGGGAAACACTGAAGCTTTCTTT
CATSRGRGNTEAFF
>TRBJ2-1|NA|TRBD1|TRBV3-1/TRBV3-2
TGTGCCAGCAGCCTTGGGACAGGGGCGGGTGAGCAGTTCTTC
CASSLGTGAGEQFF
>TRBJ2-1|NA|NA|TRBV28
TGTGCCAGCAAGACACAATACTCCTACAATGAGCAGTTCTTC
CASKTQYSYNEQFF
>TRBJ2-5|NA|TRBD2|TRBV14
TGTGCCAGCAGCCCCCTCAGCGGGGTGGGGAGAGAGACCCAGTACTTC
CASSPLSGVGRETQYF
>TRBJ1-2|NA|TRBD1|TRBV7-8
TGTGCCAGCAGCTTATACAGGGGGCAGGGTAATGGCTACACCTTC
CASSLYRGQGNGYTF
>TRBJ2-5|few|TRBD2|TRBV29-1
TGCAGCGTTCGTAGCGGGGGGGACCGGGGGACCCAGTACTTC
CSVRSGGDRGTQYF
>TRBJ2-7|NA|TRBD2|TRBV19
TGTGCCAGTAGTGGGACTAGCGGGGGGCCCTACGAGCAGTACTTC
CASSGTSGGPYEQYF
>TRBJ2-5|NA|TRBD1|TRBV5-1
TGCGCCAGCAGCTGGACAGGGTCGGCGGAGACCCAGTACTTC
CASSWTGSAETQYF
>TRBJ2-3|once|TRBD1|TRBV6-1
TGTGCCAGCAGTGCAGCCCCGGGACAGGGCAAGGATACGCAGTATTTT
CASSAAPGQGKDTQYF
>TRBJ2-2|many|NA|TRBV4-1
TGCGCCAGCAGCCGCGGACAGCCCGCGAACACCGGGGAGCTGTTTTTT
CASSRGQPANTGELFF
>TRBJ1-4|once|NA|TRBV7-6
TGTGCCAGCAGCTACCAGCAGGCAGGCCGCGAAAAACTGTTTTTT
CASSYQQAGREKLFF
>TRBJ1-4|NA|NA|TRBV2
TGTGCCAGCAGATCGTCAGGGGTTGGAGGAAATGAAAAACTGTTTTTT
CASRSSGVGGNEKLFF
>TRBJ1-4|NA|NA|TRBV5-1
TGCGCCAGCAGCCCCCTCGCAACTAATGAAAAACTGTTTTTT
CASSPLATNEKLFF
>TRBJ1-2|NA|NA|TRBV9
TGTGCCAGCAGCGTAGGTGTCGGGACAATCTATGGCTACACCTTC
CASSVGVGTIYGYTF
>TRBJ1-4|NA|NA|TRBV5-5
TGTGCCAGCAGCTTGGACAGGGTTGAAAAACTGTTTTTT
CASSLDRVEKLFF